One and the same sample provided the 20 T cell receptor beta chains below, sequenced in a study of response to subunit inactivated influenza vaccine listed by TCRdb under 2018. The library was produced with RT-PCR. The instrument was an Illumina HiSeq 2500. TCRdb took the public reads, trimmed them with fastp at Q25, ran MiXCR for clone calling and kept in-frame beta chains. Under each unique CDR3 protein, matching rows form one entry showing the most common genes and DNA. This sample lists a few hundred thousand distinct CDR3 sequences; 20% to 25% were detected once. The ten largest make up 10% to 13% of the sample. The starting material was PBMCs from blood, obtained about 20 months after vaccination. These receptors were taken from a man aged 45 to 75 who received an inactivated influenza vaccine. Donor details come from another sample of the same person, matched by shared clones.

This clonotype turned up a few times. At one end the junction does not follow the germline gene, possibly because of a read error. The chain combines TRBV4-1 with TRBJ1-1, with TRBD1 matching 7 bases. The length of the CDR3 is 16 residues. In germline, CDR1 is MGHRA, CDR2 YSYEKL. As DNA, the CDR3 is TGCGCCAGCAGCCAAGAGTCGGTGAGGCCTCCCCCGACAGGGAACTTT. Protein sequence: CASSQESVRPPPTGNF.

This clonotype was recorded at least ten times. This sequence joins TRBV10-3 and TRBJ2-3, with TRBD2 identical over 11 bases. Per the germline V gene, CDR1 is ENHRY and CDR2 is SYGVKD. The V segment lost 2 bases and the J segment 6 bases; nucleotides outside the gene matches: 7. This CDR3 has 16 amino acids. CDR3 sequence: CAISEASGGSLDTQYF. The DNA for the CDR3 is TGTGCCATCAGTGAGGCTAGCGGGGGGAGTTTGGATACGCAGTATTTT.

V usage is TRBV27 and J usage is TRBJ2-7; 10 bases are shared with TRBD1. Germline-derived CDR1 and CDR2 are MNHEY and SMNVEV (reference sequence). This CDR3 has 16 amino acids. Trimming removed 2 bases from V and 1 base from J; junction bases left unmatched: 5. CDR3 sequence: CASSLSPGQGSYEQYF. The CDR3 DNA reads as TGTGCCAGCAGTTTAAGCCCGGGACAGGGGTCCTACGAGCAGTACTTC.

The V and J genes are TRBV4-3 and TRBJ1-3; D ambiguous. Germline V gene lookup returns CDR1 LGHNA and CDR2 YSLEER. The CDR3 runs 16 residues. V was trimmed by 2 bases and J by 0 bases, leaving 11 bases between them. The CDR3 DNA reads TGCGCCAGCAGCCAATATTTAGCAGACTCTGGAAACACCATATATTTT. As protein: CASSQYLADSGNTIYF.

This clonotype was counted between two and nine times. The V call is TRBV28, the J call TRBJ1-6; D gene ambiguous. CDR1 is MDHEN, CDR2 SYDVKM, per germline. The CDR3 runs 15 residues. V lost 8 bases and J 5 bases, leaving 16 bases between the germline ends. CDR3 nucleotide sequence: TGTGCCAGCCTCCGGGCGGGCCCAAATAATTCACCCCTCCACTTT. It codes for CASLRAGPNNSPLHF.

This clonotype was counted a few times. The chain carries TRBV5-1 and TRBJ2-7, with D perhaps TRBD1 (7 bases). Per the germline V gene, CDR1 is SGHRS and CDR2 is YFSETQ. V lost 2 bases and J 0 bases, leaving 12 bases between the germline ends. The CDR3 loop spans 15 amino acids. The CDR3 DNA sequence: TGCGCCAGCAGCTTCCAGGGGGGCGGCTCCTACGAGCAGTACTTC. This encodes CASSFQGGGSYEQYF.

This clonotype was recorded at least ten times. The chain is built from TRBV3-1 and TRBJ1-3; the D is unclear. Germline assignment: CDR1 LGHDT and CDR2 YNNKEL (reference sequence). The V end was cut by 1 base, the J end by 0 bases, with 16 bases between. The CDR3 is made up of 18 amino acids. Written as DNA, the CDR3 is TGTGCCAGCAGCCAAGTTTCCGGGGTACTACTCTCTGGAAACACCATATATTTT. Translated, it gives CASSQVSGVLLSGNTIYF.

The chain couples TRBV12-3 or TRBV12-4 to TRBJ2-5; D uncertain. Trimming pared 3 bases from V and 1 base from J, leaving 9 bases between. The CDR3 runs 14 residues. The CDR3 loop is CASSFEGGQETQYF. The DNA of the CDR3 is TGTGCCAGCAGTTTTGAAGGTGGCCAAGAGACCCAGTACTTC.

The chain has TRBV7-2 and TRBJ2-7; D may be TRBD2 (7 bases). The CDR3 covers 14 residues. Between the trimmed V and J ends, which lost 6 bases and 3 bases, there was a span of 15 bases. Germline-derived CDR1 and CDR2 are SGHTA and FQGNSA. CDR3 region: CASREGGIRYEQYF. The DNA of the CDR3 is TGTGCCAGCAGAGAGGGGGGGATCCGCTACGAGCAGTACTTC. Full variable domain (missing parts from reference TRBV7-2 and TRBJ2-7): GAGVSQSPSNKVTEKGKDVELRCDPISGHTALYWYRQSLGQGLEFLIYFQGNSAPDKSGLPSDRFSAERTGGSVSTLTIQRTQQEDSAVYLCASREGGIRYEQYFGPGTRLTVT.

This clonotype occurred many times. The V gene is TRBV4-3, the J gene TRBJ1-5; TRBD1 matches at 7 bases. V shed 2 bases and J 7 bases; nucleotides not matched to a gene: 5. Looked up from germline, CDR1 is LGHNA and CDR2 is YSLEER. The CDR3 spans 14 residues. The DNA for the CDR3 is TGCGCCAGCAGCCAAAACAGGGGCTTACAGCCCCAGCATTTT. It is translated as CASSQNRGLQPQHF.

This clonotype was found a few times. The chain recombines TRBV29-1 with TRBJ1-1; TRBD1 agrees at 7 bases. CDR1 and CDR2 (germline): SQVTM, ANQGSEA. The CDR3 loop spans 14 amino acids. V shed 4 bases and J 7 bases; nucleotides not matched to a gene: 12. Here the CDR3 reads CSVAPTGRGIEAFF. Here the CDR3 DNA reads TGCAGCGTTGCTCCGACAGGGAGGGGGATTGAAGCTTTCTTT. Full variable domain (outside the CDR3, taken from reference TRBV29-1 and TRBJ1-1): SAVISQKPSRDICQRGTSLTIQCQVDSQVTMMFWYRQQPGQSLTLIATANQGSEATYESGFVIDKFPISRPNLTFSTLTVSNMSPEDSSIYLCSVAPTGRGIEAFFGQGTRLTVV.

This clonotype was counted a few times. J is TRBJ1-6 and V is TRBV7-9, with D hard to call. The V end was cut by 5 bases, the J end by 8 bases, with 19 bases between. This CDR3 has 16 residues. Germline assignment: CDR1 SEHNR and CDR2 FQNEAQ (reference sequence). CDR3 region: CASSHLTYGSYSPLHF. In DNA, the CDR3 is TGTGCCAGCAGCCATCTCACATACGGGTCTTATTCACCCCTCCACTTT.

J is TRBJ2-7 and V is TRBV6-2 or TRBV6-3; no clear D gene. V was shortened by 4 bases and J by 5 bases, with 12 bases between the two germline ends. Germline CDR1 reads MNHEY; CDR2 reads SVGEGT. The CDR3 has 13 amino acids. The CDR3 coding sequence is TGTGCCAGCAGTTCTCCTCGGTTCCACGAGCAGTACTTC. Translating gives CASSSPRFHEQYF.

This chain links TRBV18 with TRBJ1-1; D call uncertain. CDR3 length: 15 residues. Trimming cost V 2 bases and J 4 bases, with 14 bases left between them. Germline V gene sequence: CDR1 KGHSH, CDR2 LQKENI. CDR3 sequence: CASSPTGRDGTEAFF. CDR3 nucleotide sequence: TGTGCCAGCTCACCAACTGGTAGGGATGGCACTGAAGCTTTCTTT.

The rearrangement links TRBV6-2 or TRBV6-3 to TRBJ2-5; D might be TRBD2 (5 bases). Germline V gene sequence: CDR1 MNHEY, CDR2 SVGEGT. The CDR3 covers 13 residues. V gave up 2 bases and J gave up 6 bases, with 10 bases separating them. In DNA form, the CDR3 reads TGTGCCAGCAGTTACGACTATTTACAGACCCAGTACTTC. Translating gives CASSYDYLQTQYF.

This sequence joins TRBV4-3 and TRBJ1-2; D gene uncertain. CDR1 and CDR2 from the germline V gene are LGHNA and YSLEER. V lost 2 bases, J lost 4 bases, and 17 bases lay in between. CDR3 length equals 16 residues. The CDR3 coding sequence is TGCGCCAGCAGCCAATCACACGCTGTCCGGTTCTATGGCTACACCTTC. Amino acids: CASSQSHAVRFYGYTF.

This clonotype has more than one count but fewer than ten. The rearrangement joins TRBV10-3 to TRBJ2-5; 10 bases agree with TRBD2. The CDR3 contains 15 residues. Trimming removed 4 bases from V and 2 bases from J; junction bases left unmatched: 4. The germline V gene has CDR1 ENHRY and CDR2 SYGVKD. The CDR3 region has the DNA TGTGCCATCAGTGTCGGACTAGCGGATCAAGAGACCCAGTACTTC. Amino acid sequence: CAISVGLADQETQYF.

This sequence joins TRBV10-2 and TRBJ2-1, with 12 nucleotides matching TRBD1. Germline V gives CDR1 WSHSY, CDR2 SAAADI. The CDR3 loop spans 14 amino acids. V gave up 8 bases and J gave up 2 bases; unmatched junction bases: 1. CDR3 sequence (DNA): TGCGCCAGCGGGACAGGGGGCGCCTACAATGAGCAGTTCTTC. Translating it yields CASGTGGAYNEQFF.

This clonotype was counted between two and nine times. The gene calls are TRBV30 and TRBJ1-1; tentative D call: TRBD1 (5 bases). This CDR3 has 14 amino acids. Between the trimmed V and J ends, which lost 0 bases and 2 bases, there was a span of 10 bases. Germline loops: CDR1 GTSNPN, CDR2 SVGIG (reference sequence). The CDR3 here is CAWSVLGVNTEAFF. DNA for the CDR3: TGTGCCTGGAGTGTACTAGGGGTTAACACTGAAGCTTTCTTT.

The chain joins TRBV11-2 to TRBJ2-1; 7 bases are a match to TRBD2. Trimming at V came to 7 bases and at J to 8 bases, leaving 11 bases not matched to a gene. CDR3 length: 14 amino acids. Germline V CDR1 and CDR2: SGHAT, FQNNGV. The CDR3 sequence: CASNVGGPWDEQFF. The CDR3 nucleotides are TGTGCCAGCAACGTGGGAGGGCCTTGGGATGAGCAGTTCTTC. The full variable domain, with the rest looked up from reference TRBV11-2 and TRBJ2-1, is EAGVAQSPRYKIIEKRQSVAFWCNPISGHATLYWYQQILGQGPKLLIQFQNNGVVDDSQLPKDRFSAERLKGVDSTLKIQPAKLEDSAVYLCASNVGGPWDEQFFGPGTRLTVL.